This record concerns one TCR beta chain sequence. The record originates from a study of cytomegalovirus exposure and HLA in healthy donors. Study in general: A prior analysis found more than 90 million unique TCR beta sequences from 150 million to 200 million T cells.

Germline assignment: CDR1 SGHVS and CDR2 FQNEAQ. V lost 6 bases to trimming and J lost 4 bases, with 13 bases between them. This CDR3 is built from 14 residues. Primers: 60 Vbeta forward and 13 Jbeta reverse. The assay was immunoSEQ multiplex PCR, and TCRdb's table has in-frame clones only and misses some. The sample has 40,000 to 45,000 clones; about half are singletons. The chain uses TRBV7-8 and TRBJ1-5, with TRBD1 as a possible D gene (5 bases). The origin of this receptor is a man between 60 and 70 years old in good health and CMV-seronegative. The sequenced sample consisted of PBMCs. The CDR3 spells CASSSGIVNQPQHF. The CDR3, as DNA: TGTGCCAGCAGTTCAGGGATAGTAAATCAGCCCCAGCATTTT. Full variable domain (missing parts from reference TRBV7-8 and TRBJ1-5): GAGVSQSPRYKVAKRGQDVALRCDPISGHVSLFWYQQALGQGPEFLTYFQNEAQLDKSGLPSDRFFAERPEGSVSTLKIQRTQQEDSAVYLCASSSGIVNQPQHFGDGTRLSIL.